The 14 T cell receptor beta chains below come from one sample, sequenced in a study of cytomegalovirus exposure and HLA in healthy donors. The study ran its PCR with 60 Vbeta and 13 Jbeta primers. Sequencing used immunoSEQ multiplex PCR; TCRdb keeps in-frame clones, though not all of them. The sample lists tens of thousands of clones; approximately 70% were seen once. The sequenced sample was PBMCs. The receptors stem from a woman in her forties or fifties in good health and CMV-seropositive.

A remark on this clone: A junction boundary mismatches the germline segment, possibly from a read error. The rearrangement links TRBV7-7 to TRBJ2-2; D call uncertain. Per the germline V gene, CDR1 is SSHAT and CDR2 is FNYEAQ (reference sequence). The CDR3 has 13 residues. The CDR3 loop reads CASSFGSTGELFF. The CDR3 DNA follows: TGTGCTAGCAGCTTTGGCTCCACCGGGGAGCTGTTTTTT.

The chain links TRBV29-1 to TRBJ1-4; no firm D call. Per germline, CDR1 SQVTM and CDR2 ANQGSEA. V lost 6 bases and J lost 0, with 11 bases in between. This CDR3 comprises 14 residues. CDR3 DNA sequence: TGCAGCGTCCTGGGCAGTCCAACTAATGAAAAACTGTTTTTT. Translated, it gives CSVLGSPTNEKLFF.

By share, this clone ranks as medium-sized. The chain carries TRBV6-4 and TRBJ2-3, with D possibly being TRBD2 (5 bases). Per germline, CDR1 MRHNA and CDR2 SNTAGT. The CDR3 has 13 amino acids. The V and J ends lost 3 bases and 2 bases respectively, with 6 bases between them. CDR3: CASSERDTDTQYF. In DNA, the CDR3 is TGTGCCAGCAGTGAACGGGACACAGATACGCAGTATTTT.

The CDR3 coding sequence is TGTGCCAGCAGCTTGGGAGACACCGCTCATGAAGCTTTCTTT. Translation: CASSLGDTAHEAFF. The chain joins TRBV5-4 to TRBJ1-1; unclear D gene. Trimming left V 0 bases short and J 7 bases short, with 13 bases between. This CDR3 contains 14 residues. Germline V gene data show CDR1 as SGHNT and CDR2 as YYREEE (reference sequence).

This chain joins TRBV28 and TRBJ2-3; tentative D call: TRBD2 (6 bases). CDR3 length: 14 amino acids. Trimming took off 6 bases at V and 0 bases at J, with 10 bases between the two ends. The germline gives CDR1 MDHEN, CDR2 SYDVKM. In nucleotides, the CDR3 is TGTGCCAGCAGGGAGGGAACTAGCACAGATACGCAGTATTTT. Protein: CASREGTSTDTQYF.

This clone was observed a few times. The rearrangement uses TRBV30 and TRBJ1-1; D gene uncertain. The germline gives CDR1 GTSNPN, CDR2 SVGIG (reference sequence). CDR3 length: 12 residues. The ends were cut back, 3 bases at V and 8 bases at J, with 13 bases in the middle. CDR3 in amino acids: CAWRLTAGEAFF. The DNA for the CDR3 is TGTGCCTGGAGATTGACTGCTGGGGAAGCTTTCTTT.

This chain connects TRBV6-5 to TRBJ1-3; a weak D match, TRBD1 (5 bases). V lost 6 bases and J 5 bases, leaving 17 bases between the germline ends. There are 15 residues in the CDR3. CDR1 MNHEY and CDR2 SVGAGI come from the germline V gene. This CDR3 is CASSPSRQNRNTIYF. DNA of the CDR3: TGTGCCAGCAGCCCTTCGCGACAGAACCGAAACACCATATATTTT.

The chain joins TRBV6-5 to TRBJ1-1; no firm D call. V dropped 6 bases and J dropped 4 bases, with 12 bases sitting between them. Germline loops: CDR1 MNHEY, CDR2 SVGAGI. CDR3 length: 13 residues. CDR3 amino acids: CASRQQRGTEAFF. Written as DNA, the CDR3 is TGTGCCAGCAGACAACAGCGGGGCACTGAAGCTTTCTTT.

The rearrangement joins TRBV7-9 to TRBJ2-7, with TRBD2 matching 9 bases. V trimming: 5 bases; J trimming: 3 bases; junction bases outside the gene matches: 20. Per the germline V gene, CDR1 is SEHNR and CDR2 is FQNEAQ (reference sequence). This CDR3 comprises 19 residues. CDR3 in DNA: TGTGCCAGCAGCCCCCTGGTTGAGGGTCCCACTAGCGGGTACTACGAGCAGTACTTC. Encoded protein: CASSPLVEGPTSGYYEQYF.

The chain carries TRBV5-1 and TRBJ2-5, with 7 positions matching TRBD2. Losses at the gene ends were 2 bases for V and 5 bases for J; bases not matched to a gene: 9. Germline V gene lookup returns CDR1 SGHRS and CDR2 YFSETQ. CDR3 size: 15 residues. In nucleotides, the CDR3 is TGCGCCAGCAGCTTTACAAATAGCGGGTCGGAGACCCAGTACTTC. Encoded protein: CASSFTNSGSETQYF.

The chain couples TRBV7-8 to TRBJ1-3, with no clear D. V lost 5 bases, J lost 2 bases, and 10 bases lay in between. Germline V gene lookup returns CDR1 SGHVS and CDR2 FQNEAQ. The CDR3 is 14 residues long. The CDR3 protein is CASSQAITGNTIYF. As DNA, the CDR3 is TGTGCCAGCAGCCAGGCCATCACTGGAAACACCATATATTTT.

The chain joins TRBV27 to TRBJ2-3; 12 nucleotides line up with TRBD2. After removal of 3 bases from V and 3 bases from J, the junction contained 13 bases not matched to a gene. The CDR3 is made up of 19 amino acids. CDR1 is MNHEY and CDR2 is SMNVEV in the germline V gene (reference sequence). CDR3: CASSFRASGGASATDTQYF. The CDR3 nucleotides are TGTGCCAGCAGTTTCCGGGCTAGCGGGGGGGCCTCGGCGACAGATACGCAGTATTTT.

The rearrangement links TRBV7-9 to TRBJ2-3; a weak D match, TRBD1 (6 bases). Germline CDR1 is SEHNR and CDR2 is FQNEAQ (reference sequence). The CDR3 contains 15 residues. Trimming shortened V by 4 bases and J by 4 bases, and 15 bases separated the two germline ends. The CDR3 spells CASSSTGNQADTQYF. CDR3 sequence (DNA): TGTGCCAGCAGCTCGACAGGCAACCAGGCAGATACGCAGTATTTT.

Concerning this clone: A read error may produce the germline difference seen at one junction end. This chain connects TRBV7-9 to TRBJ2-7, with 7 positions matching TRBD2. The CDR3 runs 15 residues. Germline lookup yields CDR1 SEHNR and CDR2 FQNEAQ (reference sequence). The CDR3 DNA reads TGTTCCAGCAGCTTAGGGACTATCCTCAAAGACGAGCAGTACTTC. This sequence encodes CSSSLGTILKDEQYF.